Listed here are 12 T cell receptor beta chains from one sample, sequenced in a study of cytomegalovirus exposure and HLA in healthy donors. With 60 Vbeta and 13 Jbeta primers, the PCR was carried out. Using immunoSEQ multiplex PCR, the repertoire was profiled, and TCRdb retains in-frame clones only, with some absent. The data show approximately 270,000 clones, 80% seen once. Material for sequencing was PBMCs. The receptors were sampled from a girl aged 2 to 9 in good health and CMV-seronegative.

This rearrangement joins TRBV28 to TRBJ2-7, with D hard to call. Germline CDR1 and CDR2: MDHEN and SYDVKM. Trimming left V 2 bases short and J 6 bases short, with 8 bases between. The CDR3 extends over 12 amino acids. The CDR3 bases are TGTGCCAGCAGTTTACCGGAGAGCGAGCAGTACTTC. Translating it yields CASSLPESEQYF.

CDR3 protein: CASSFLGQHTEAFF. The CDR3 region has the DNA TGTGCCAGCAGTTTCCTCGGACAACACACTGAAGCTTTCTTT. The chain recombines TRBV27 with TRBJ1-1; possible D gene TRBD1, 5 bases. With 3 bases removed from V and 3 bases from J, the gap between germline ends came to 11 bases. Germline-derived CDR1 and CDR2 are MNHEY and SMNVEV (reference sequence). The CDR3 length is 14 residues.

The chain carries TRBV28 and TRBJ1-1; D gene uncertain. The ends were cut back, 2 bases at V and 0 bases at J, with 7 bases in the middle. Per germline, CDR1 MDHEN and CDR2 SYDVKM. The CDR3 is 14 residues long. The CDR3 is CASSLPLVNTEAFF. CDR3 bases: TGTGCCAGCAGTTTACCCCTTGTGAACACTGAAGCTTTCTTT. The complete variable domain, with remaining parts taken from reference TRBV28 and TRBJ1-1, reads DVKVTQSSRYLVKRTGEKVFLECVQDMDHENMFWYRQDPGLGLRLIYFSYDVKMKEKGDIPEGYSVSREKKERFSLILESASTNQTSMYLCASSLPLVNTEAFFGQGTRLTVV.

V usage is TRBV7-8 and J usage is TRBJ2-7, with 9 bases matching TRBD1. The CDR3 contains 14 residues. V lost 4 bases to trimming and J lost 6 bases; unmatched junction nucleotides: 7. CDR1 is SGHVS and CDR2 is FQNEAQ in the germline V gene. CDR3 sequence reads: CASSYGDRVSEQYF. CDR3 sequence (DNA): TGTGCCAGCAGCTACGGGGACAGGGTCTCCGAGCAGTACTTC.

This clone has just a few counts. J is TRBJ1-3 and V is TRBV4-2; no reliable D call. Germline V gives CDR1 LGHNA, CDR2 YNFKEQ. Trimming shortened V by 1 base and J by 7 bases, and 5 bases separated the two germline ends. CDR3 length equals 12 residues. The chain's CDR3 is CASSQGSNTIYF. The CDR3 nucleotides read TGTGCCAGCAGCCAAGGAAGCAACACCATATATTTT.

The chain links TRBV5-5 to TRBJ1-5; D might be TRBD1 (5 bases). Germline assignment: CDR1 SGHKS and CDR2 YYEKEE (reference sequence). The CDR3 totals 13 residues. V lost 4 bases to trimming and J lost 6 bases, with 11 bases between them. CDR3 residues: CASSTRVGQPQHF. DNA of the CDR3: TGTGCCAGCAGCACCAGGGTTGGTCAGCCCCAGCATTTT. Full variable domain (rest looked up from reference TRBV5-5 and TRBJ1-5): DAGVTQSPTHLIKTRGQQVTLRCSPISGHKSVSWYQQVLGQGPQFIFQYYEKEERGRGNFPDRFSARQFPNYSSELNVNALLLGDSALYLCASSTRVGQPQHFGDGTRLSIL.

The gene calls are TRBV25-1 and TRBJ1-6, with TRBD1 matching over 9 bases. The CDR3 contains 13 residues. Germline CDR1 and CDR2: MGHDK and SYGVNS. Germline trimming cut 9 bases from V and 10 bases from J; bases unmatched to any gene: 7. The CDR3 here is CASRGQGSSPLHF. CDR3 DNA: TGTGCCAGTCGTGGACAGGGGTCCTCACCCCTCCACTTT. The full variable domain, in which reference TRBV25-1 and TRBJ1-6 provide the parts outside the CDR3, is EADIYQTPRYLVIGTGKKITLECSQTMGHDKMYWYQQDPGMELHLIHYSYGVNSTEKGDLSSESTVSRIRTEHFPLTLESARPSHTSQYLCASRGQGSSPLHFGNGTRLTVT.

This clone has only one observation. The rearrangement uses TRBV7-9 and TRBJ2-2, with a tentative D call TRBD2 (7 bases). Germline V lookup: CDR1 SEHNR, CDR2 FQNEAQ (reference sequence). Between the trimmed V and J ends, which lost 2 bases and 4 bases, there was a span of 14 bases. CDR3 length: 16 residues. CDR3 residues: CASSLRGGSGTGELFF. The CDR3 DNA reads as TGTGCCAGCAGCTTAAGGGGGGGCTCGGGCACCGGGGAGCTGTTTTTT.

Here the CDR3 reads CASSVVPGRQPQHF. The DNA of the CDR3 is TGTGCCAGCAGCGTAGTCCCGGGTCGTCAGCCCCAGCATTTT. V is TRBV9 and J is TRBJ1-5; D is undetermined. Germline assignment: CDR1 SGDLS and CDR2 YYNGEE. Trimming took off 0 bases at V and 6 bases at J, with 10 bases between the two ends. The CDR3 runs 14 residues. Full variable domain (missing parts from reference TRBV9 and TRBJ1-5): DSGVTQTPKHLITATGQRVTLRCSPRSGDLSVYWYQQSLDQGLQFLIQYYNGEERAKGNILERFSAQQFPDLHSELNLSSLELGDSALYFCASSVVPGRQPQHFGDGTRLSIL.

This clone occurred a few times. The chain employs TRBV29-1 and TRBJ1-1; tentative D call: TRBD1 (6 bases). Between the trimmed V and J ends, which lost 7 bases and 4 bases, there was a span of 16 bases. Germline V gives CDR1 SQVTM, CDR2 ANQGSEA. This CDR3 comprises 13 residues. The DNA of the CDR3 is TGCAGCGCATTGGGGGCGTATCTCACTGAAGCTTTCTTT. It is translated as CSALGAYLTEAFF.

This clone was detected a few times. CDR3 protein: CASSPRTSGTAQETQYF. CDR3 DNA sequence: TGCGCCAGCAGCCCGAGGACTAGCGGGACGGCCCAAGAGACCCAGTACTTC. The rearrangement uses TRBV4-1 and TRBJ2-5, with 12 bases matching TRBD2. CDR3 length: 17 amino acids. Germline-derived CDR1 and CDR2 are MGHRA and YSYEKL. V shed 4 bases and J 1 base; nucleotides not matched to a gene: 7.

This clone was found a few times. The chain recombines TRBV4-2 with TRBJ2-7; 7 bases are a match to TRBD2. Germline V gene sequence: CDR1 LGHNA, CDR2 YNFKEQ. Trimming removed 5 bases from V and 2 bases from J; junction bases left unmatched: 9. CDR3 size: 15 residues. CDR3 DNA: TGTGCCAGCAGCATGAGCGGGGTCGATACCTACGAGCAGTACTTC. Amino acid sequence: CASSMSGVDTYEQYF.